This is a list of T cell receptor beta chains from one sample in a study of T-cell reconstitution after alpha-beta-depleted transplantation in children. A single record per CDR3 protein comes from TCRdb applying MiXCR to the PCR reads. The sample has approximately 390,000 distinct CDR3 sequences; about a tenth are singletons. Here the sequenced sample was PBMCs from the stem cell graft donor, taken from the stem cell graft. Receptors originate from a human donor who donated a stem cell graft to a child with acute myeloid leukemia. Both conserved end residues are part of each CDR3. The order of the fields is D gene, V gene, J gene, clone size, CDR3 DNA, CDR3 protein. D genes are given only for firm matches. Rows give clone size only sometimes, using once, few, many, or a class for an expanded clone.

d_call: NA
v_call: TRBV29-1
j_call: TRBJ2-3
clone_size: NA
cdr3_nt: TGCAGCGTTGATCTCTTAGCCACAGATACGCAGTATTTT
cdr3_aa: CSVDLLATDTQYF

d_call: NA
v_call: TRBV5-6
j_call: TRBJ2-1
clone_size: many
cdr3_nt: TGTGCCAGCAGCCGCGGGCTGTACAATGAGCAGTTCTTC
cdr3_aa: CASSRGLYNEQFF

d_call: TRBD2
v_call: TRBV6-5
j_call: TRBJ2-5
clone_size: NA
cdr3_nt: TGTGCCAGCAGTTCGACTAGCGGGAAAGGGGAGACCCAGTACTTC
cdr3_aa: CASSSTSGKGETQYF

d_call: TRBD2
v_call: TRBV4-1
j_call: TRBJ2-2
clone_size: few
cdr3_nt: TGCGCCAGCAGCCCGCTAGCGGGAGGGCCCCACGGGGAGCTGTTTTTT
cdr3_aa: CASSPLAGGPHGELFF

d_call: NA
v_call: TRBV5-8
j_call: TRBJ2-3
clone_size: NA
cdr3_nt: TGTGCCACCGTGGGCGAAGACGCAGATACGCAGTATTTT
cdr3_aa: CATVGEDADTQYF

d_call: NA
v_call: TRBV10-3
j_call: TRBJ2-2
clone_size: NA
cdr3_nt: TGTGCCATCAGTGAGCAGGGTGTTTCCGGGGAGCTGTTTTTT
cdr3_aa: CAISEQGVSGELFF

d_call: TRBD2
v_call: TRBV4-2
j_call: TRBJ2-7
clone_size: NA
cdr3_nt: TGTGCCAGCAGACCTGAAACTAGCGGGAGCGAGCAGTACTTC
cdr3_aa: CASRPETSGSEQYF

d_call: NA
v_call: TRBV20-1
j_call: TRBJ2-7
clone_size: NA
cdr3_nt: TGCTGTGCTAGAAATTTAGCCTGGGCAGGCTCCTACGAGCAGTACTTC
cdr3_aa: CCARNLAWAGSYEQYF

d_call: NA
v_call: TRBV5-1
j_call: TRBJ2-1
clone_size: NA
cdr3_nt: TGCGCCAGCAGCCTTGGCCATGGGGGGCGAATCGATGAGCAGTTCTTC
cdr3_aa: CASSLGHGGRIDEQFF

d_call: TRBD2
v_call: TRBV20-1
j_call: TRBJ2-2
clone_size: few
cdr3_nt: TGCAGTGCTAGATCTGATACGGGGGGCACCGGGGAGCTGTTTTTT
cdr3_aa: CSARSDTGGTGELFF

d_call: NA
v_call: TRBV9
j_call: TRBJ2-3
clone_size: NA
cdr3_nt: TGTGCCAGCAGCGTAGTCCCGGTCGGGGCGGAAGTAAGTACGCAGTATTTT
cdr3_aa: CASSVVPVGAEVSTQYF

d_call: NA
v_call: TRBV12-1
j_call: TRBJ2-1
clone_size: NA
cdr3_nt: TGTGCCAGCAGAGAGAGGGGGGCAGATGAGCAGTTCTTC
cdr3_aa: CASRERGADEQFF

d_call: TRBD2
v_call: TRBV29-1
j_call: TRBJ2-1
clone_size: NA
cdr3_nt: TGCAGCGTGGGGGGACTAGCGGGGAATGAGCAGTTCTTC
cdr3_aa: CSVGGLAGNEQFF

d_call: NA
v_call: TRBV6-1
j_call: TRBJ2-2
clone_size: many
cdr3_nt: TGTGCCAGCAGCCCGGACGGCACCGGGGAGCTGTTTTTT
cdr3_aa: CASSPDGTGELFF

d_call: TRBD2
v_call: TRBV29-1
j_call: TRBJ2-1
clone_size: few
cdr3_nt: TGCAGCGTTAAACGGACTAGCGGAAACAATGAGCAGTTCTTC
cdr3_aa: CSVKRTSGNNEQFF

d_call: TRBD2
v_call: TRBV20-1
j_call: TRBJ2-1
clone_size: many
cdr3_nt: TGCAGTGTTAAGAGGGGCCGGGGGGGCTACAATGAGCAGTTCTTC
cdr3_aa: CSVKRGRGGYNEQFF

d_call: NA
v_call: TRBV20-1
j_call: TRBJ2-5
clone_size: many
cdr3_nt: TGCAGTGCTAGATCGGATAGCGAAGTCCAAGAGACCCAGTACTTC
cdr3_aa: CSARSDSEVQETQYF